Listed here is a single T cell receptor beta chain. This CDR3 region has 15 residues. Germline V gene sequence: CDR1 SEHNR, CDR2 FQNEAQ (reference sequence). V lost 1 base and J lost 4, with 12 bases in between. The PCR used 60 Vbeta and 13 Jbeta primers. The protocol was immunoSEQ multiplex PCR, while the TCRdb copy is restricted to in-frame clones and leaves out a portion. The sample contains 150,000 to 200,000 clones, roughly 77% of which appear only once. The data stem from a study of cytomegalovirus exposure and HLA in healthy donors. The J gene is TRBJ2-3, the V gene TRBV7-9; D is possibly TRBD2 (5 bases). The origin of this receptor is a woman in her thirties or forties in good health and CMV-seropositive. The sample consisted of PBMCs. Here the CDR3 DNA reads TGTGCCAGCAGCTTAGTGCTAGCAATCGCAGATACGCAGTATTTT. Protein product: CASSLVLAIADTQYF.